This TCR beta chain was profiled in a study of T cells in localized non-small cell lung cancer. Sequencing used immunoSEQ multiplex PCR; TCRdb keeps in-frame clones, though not all of them. The profile shows about 33,000 clones, around 92% of them singletons. Comment on this clone: Its antigen is still unknown.

Study-wide points: Sequencing, confined to only one tumor region, leaves heterogeneity possible. Median detection of top 100 tumor clones in adjacent lung was about 52 clones. Uninvolved adjacent lung showed peak T cell clonality, exceeding tumor. Prolonged overall survival went with higher T cell density in the blood.

Sequenced material: peripheral blood, taken before any cancer treatment. This clonotype was sampled from a female donor of 60 years or more with stage I lung adenocarcinoma.

This CDR3 reads CASSPPNGEGAEAFF. Here the CDR3 DNA reads TGTGCCAGCTCACCACCCAATGGGGAGGGGGCTGAAGCTTTCTTT. The rearrangement links TRBV18 to TRBJ1-1; D possibly corresponds to TRBD1 (6 bases). The CDR3 has 15 residues. CDR1 and CDR2 (germline): KGHSH, LQKENI. V lost 0 bases and J lost 6, with 14 bases in between. Full variable domain (outside the CDR3, taken from reference TRBV18 and TRBJ1-1): NAGVMQNPRHLVRRRGQEARLRCSPMKGHSHVYWYRQLPEEGLKFMVYLQKENIIDESGMPKERFSAEFPKEGPSILRIQQVVRGDSAAYFCASSPPNGEGAEAFFGQGTRLTVV.